Below, 2 T cell receptor beta chains from the same sample are listed, as sequenced in a study of blood T cell repertoires in COVID-19. Clones were sequenced by immunoSEQ multiplex PCR, and TCRdb holds only the in-frame ones, with some missing. Found here are 90,000 to 130,000 clones, over 65% of them singletons; the top ten hold around 4%. Sequenced sample: peripheral blood. These receptors came from a woman of 80 years or more with acute or convalescent COVID-19.

The CDR3 sequence: CAISDRGAYEQYF. The CDR3 DNA is TGTGCCATCAGTGACCGGGGGGCCTACGAGCAGTACTTC. The chain has TRBV10-3 and TRBJ2-7; 7 bases fit TRBD2. V lost 3 bases, J lost 2 bases, and 1 base stayed unmatched. The CDR3 runs 13 residues. Germline V gives CDR1 ENHRY, CDR2 SYGVKD.

This rearrangement joins TRBV10-1 to TRBJ2-7, with 7 bases aligning to TRBD1. The CDR3 contains 15 residues. After removal of 2 bases from V and 13 bases from J, the junction contained 17 bases not matched to a gene. Germline V lookup: CDR1 WNHNN, CDR2 SYGVQD (reference sequence). This CDR3 reads CASSEARQGLGAIYF. The CDR3 DNA reads as TGCGCCAGCAGTGAGGCCCGACAGGGTTTGGGGGCGATTTACTTC.